One sample yielded the 14 T cell receptor beta chains listed below, sequenced in a study of shared clonotypes between healthy human individuals. The method was immunoSEQ multiplex PCR; TCRdb's version includes in-frame clones alone and lacks a portion of them. The sample consists of under 2,500,000 clones, approximately 95% of them appearing once. Material for sequencing was naive CD4+ T cells sorted from blood. Subset denoted: CD45RA+ positively selected. The receptors were gathered from a man younger than 30 in good health.

The chain combines TRBV30 with TRBJ1-1; no firm D call. The CDR3 length is 13 residues. Trimming removed 2 bases from V and 6 bases from J, with 13 bases in between. CDR1 GTSNPN and CDR2 SVGIG come from the germline V gene (reference sequence). The CDR3 reads CAWSPITDAEAFF. CDR3 sequence (DNA): TGTGCCTGGAGTCCTATAACGGACGCTGAAGCTTTCTTT.

The chain is built from TRBV18 and TRBJ2-6; D is ambiguous. The CDR3 is 18 residues long. Between the trimmed V and J ends, which lost 6 bases and 0 bases, there was a span of 18 bases. Germline V gene data show CDR1 as KGHSH and CDR2 as LQKENI. The CDR3 nucleotides are TGTGCCAGCTCCCTTCTTGGGGAAAGGAGCTCTGGGGCCAACGTCCTGACTTTC. Residues: CASSLLGERSSGANVLTF.

The chain joins TRBV10-1 to TRBJ2-7; D ambiguous. In germline, CDR1 is WNHNN, CDR2 SYGVQD (reference sequence). This CDR3 has 12 residues. V was trimmed by 4 bases and J by 4 bases, leaving 8 bases between them. DNA of the CDR3: TGCGCCAGCAGTGGGTCTGGGTACGAGCAGTACTTC. Protein: CASSGSGYEQYF.

V is TRBV19 and J is TRBJ1-5; D ambiguous. Germline CDR1 LNHDA, CDR2 SQIVND (reference sequence). V lost 4 bases and J lost 9, with 13 bases in between. The CDR3 has 13 residues. The CDR3 loop reads CASSTTPSGPQHF. The CDR3 DNA follows: TGTGCCAGTAGTACCACACCGTCCGGGCCCCAGCATTTT.

The V and J genes are TRBV4-1 and TRBJ2-7, with a tentative D call TRBD1 (7 bases). V was shortened by 0 bases and J by 4 bases, with 22 bases between the two germline ends. The CDR3 has 18 amino acids. Germline loops: CDR1 MGHRA, CDR2 YSYEKL. DNA for the CDR3: TGCGCCAGCAGCCAAGATTCTCGACAGGGAGGAGGACGATACGAGCAGTACTTC. Encoded protein: CASSQDSRQGGGRYEQYF.

V gene TRBV7-2 combines with J gene TRBJ2-7; D gene uncertain. V lost 5 bases to trimming and J lost 0 bases, with 11 bases between them. CDR3 length: 14 residues. CDR1 and CDR2 from the germline V gene are SGHTA and FQGNSA. CDR3 bases: TGTGCCAGCAGCACTCAACCAAGCTCCTACGAGCAGTACTTC. Its protein product is CASSTQPSSYEQYF. Drawing the rest from reference TRBV7-2 and TRBJ2-7, the complete variable domain is GAGVSQSPSNKVTEKGKDVELRCDPISGHTALYWYRQSLGQGLEFLIYFQGNSAPDKSGLPSDRFSAERTGGSVSTLTIQRTQQEDSAVYLCASSTQPSSYEQYFGPGTRLTVT.

J is TRBJ2-5 and V is TRBV4-2; 15 bases line up with TRBD2. The CDR3 is 16 residues long. Germline CDR1 reads LGHNA; CDR2 reads YNFKEQ. The trim removed 4 bases at V and 5 bases at J, leaving 5 bases unmatched. The CDR3 coding sequence is TGTGCCAGCAGCCCCGGACTAGCGGGGGGGCCTGAGACCCAGTACTTC. It specifies CASSPGLAGGPETQYF.

The rearrangement uses TRBV4-2 and TRBJ2-1, with a weak D call TRBD1 (6 bases). The CDR3 runs to 16 residues. V gave up 1 base and J gave up 9 bases, with 19 bases separating them. The germline V gene encodes CDR1 LGHNA and CDR2 YNFKEQ. CDR3 region: CASSQVGGRGRGEQFF. CDR3 in DNA: TGTGCCAGCAGCCAAGTTGGGGGCAGGGGCCGGGGTGAGCAGTTCTTC.

The V and J genes are TRBV12-5 and TRBJ2-2, with TRBD1 matching 10 bases. Germline lookup yields CDR1 LGHNT and CDR2 FRNRAP. After removal of 2 bases from V and 1 base from J, the junction contained 7 bases not matched to a gene. This CDR3 spans 18 amino acids. The CDR3 is CASGLSRGTGVNTGELFF. The CDR3 nucleotides are TGTGCTAGTGGTTTGTCACGAGGGACAGGGGTGAACACCGGGGAGCTGTTTTTT.

The V gene is TRBV11-3, the J gene TRBJ2-1; 9 bases are shared with TRBD1. Trimming at V came to 3 bases and at J to 7 bases, leaving 10 bases not matched to a gene. Per the germline V gene, CDR1 is SGHNT and CDR2 is YENEEA. The CDR3 is 16 residues long. The DNA of the CDR3 is TGTGCCAGCAGCTTCAACACCGGGACAGGGAGAAATGAGCAGTTCTTC. It codes for CASSFNTGTGRNEQFF.

A single count supports this clone. The CDR3 reads CASSIQPMTLTGHTITRYGYTF. CDR3 coding DNA: TGTGCCAGCAGTATACAACCCATGACTCTAACGGGACATACGATTACCCGCTATGGCTACACCTTC. This rearrangement joins TRBV27 to TRBJ1-2, with D possibly matching TRBD1 (6 bases). CDR3 length: 22 amino acids. Trimming shortened V by 5 bases and J by 4 bases, and 38 bases separated the two germline ends. Germline loops: CDR1 MNHEY, CDR2 SMNVEV (reference sequence).

This clone was counted once. The chain uses TRBV6-5 and TRBJ1-1; 7 bases match TRBD1. Looked up from germline, CDR1 is MNHEY and CDR2 is SVGAGI. After removal of 8 bases from V and 6 bases from J, the junction contained 12 bases not matched to a gene. CDR3 length: 14 residues. CDR3 nucleotide sequence: TGTGCCAGCGCCCAGGGGGGTAGTGTCGCTGAAGCTTTCTTT. It specifies CASAQGGSVAEAFF.

V and J are TRBV28 and TRBJ2-1, with 7 bases that match TRBD2. V shed 8 bases and J 4 bases; nucleotides not matched to a gene: 8. This CDR3 comprises 14 residues. Germline CDR1 is MDHEN and CDR2 is SYDVKM. CDR3 loop: CASCLGGPYNEQFF. The CDR3, as DNA: TGTGCCAGCTGCTTGGGAGGGCCGTACAATGAGCAGTTCTTC.

A remark on this clone: In the same sample, other DNA sequences code for this CDR3. J is TRBJ2-7 and V is TRBV5-6; D is ambiguous. With 3 bases removed from V and 1 base from J, the gap between germline ends came to 8 bases. This CDR3 comprises 13 residues. Germline CDR1 reads SGHDT; CDR2 reads YYEEEE. The CDR3: CASSYGPSYEQYF. The CDR3 coding sequence is TGTGCCAGCAGCTATGGCCCTTCCTACGAGCAGTACTTC.